This TCR beta chain was documented in a study of beta chain features in type 1 diabetes. Reverse transcription of all isolated RNA meant that expressed TCRB transcripts were sequenced. Method: immunoSEQ multiplex PCR; TCRdb's copy keeps in-frame clones and lacks some. The sample holds about 250,000 clones, over 12% seen once. The germline V and J ends were trimmed by 3 bases and 4 bases, with 12 bases remaining between them. This CDR3 region has 14 residues. CDR1 and CDR2 from the germline V gene are MDHEN and SYDVKM. The receptor's source is a woman in her thirties or forties in good health. The sample consisted of naive CD4+ T cells from blood. V is TRBV28 and J is TRBJ2-5, with D perhaps TRBD1 (5 bases). The CDR3 bases are TGTGCCAGCAGTTTGGTTGTGGGGCGAGAGACCCAGTACTTC. It yields the protein CASSLVVGRETQYF.